This T cell receptor beta chain was captured by sequencing in a study of beta chain features in type 1 diabetes. Every bit of the isolated RNA underwent reverse transcription, so sequencing read expressed TCRB transcripts. The protocol was immunoSEQ multiplex PCR, while the TCRdb copy is restricted to in-frame clones and leaves out a portion. Of nearly 350,000 clones in the sample, roughly 8% were seen once. This clone has more than one count but fewer than ten. Its antigen is unknown. The CDR3 covers 15 residues. V was clipped by 3 bases and J by 3 bases, with 11 bases between them. Germline V gene sequence: CDR1 LGHNA, CDR2 YNFKEQ. Study-wide points: Type 1 diabetes patients had fewer VDJ junction insertions and more deletions.

The rearrangement links TRBV4-2 to TRBJ1-4, with D possibly being TRBD1 (6 bases). The TCR comes from a woman aged 18 to 35 in good health. The sample consisted of central memory CD4+ T cells from blood. CDR3 residues: CASSQGALSNEKLFF. The CDR3 DNA reads TGTGCCAGCAGCCAGGGGGCCCTATCTAATGAAAAACTGTTTTTT.